This T cell receptor beta chain was recorded in a study of CXCR3-negative and CXCR3-positive naive CD8 T cells. The study made its TRB cDNA libraries by 5' RACE, adding UMI labels. For each CDR3 protein, TCRdb gives one entry from its re-call of the 5' RACE reads, without DNA. Its listing shows 30,000 to 40,000 distinct CDR3 sequences. The CDR3 has 14 residues. Germline assignment: CDR1 MRHNA and CDR2 SNTAGT. The chain has TRBV6-4 and TRBJ1-6. This TCR was recovered from a human donor in good health. Some clones in this sample may be carry-over from other donors' samples. The sample was memory CD8+ T cells from blood. CDR3 loop: CASSDSDQNSPLHF.